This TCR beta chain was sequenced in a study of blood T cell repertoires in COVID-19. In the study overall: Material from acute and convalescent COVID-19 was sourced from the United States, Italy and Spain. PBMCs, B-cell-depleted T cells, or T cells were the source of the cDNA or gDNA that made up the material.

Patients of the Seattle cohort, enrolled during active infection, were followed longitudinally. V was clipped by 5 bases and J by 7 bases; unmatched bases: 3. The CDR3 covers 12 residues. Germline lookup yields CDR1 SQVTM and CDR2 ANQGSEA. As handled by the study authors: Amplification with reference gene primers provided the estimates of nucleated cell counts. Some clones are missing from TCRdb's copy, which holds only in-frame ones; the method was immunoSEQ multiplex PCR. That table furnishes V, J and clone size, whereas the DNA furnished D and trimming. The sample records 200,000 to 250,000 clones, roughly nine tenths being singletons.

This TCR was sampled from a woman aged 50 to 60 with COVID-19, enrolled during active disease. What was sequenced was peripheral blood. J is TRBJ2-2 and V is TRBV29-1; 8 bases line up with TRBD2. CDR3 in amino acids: CSVRGTSGELFF. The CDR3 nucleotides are TGCAGCGTTCGAGGGACTAGCGGGGAGCTGTTTTTT.